The rows below give T cell receptor beta chains drawn from one sample of a study of cytomegalovirus exposure and HLA in healthy donors. Repertoires were generated with immunoSEQ multiplex PCR, while TCRdb's copy carries only in-frame clones and drops some. This table holds roughly 150,000 clones, 80% found once. Sequencing was carried out using PBMCs. These receptor sequences come from a male donor in good health and CMV-seronegative. Both conserved end residues are part of each CDR3. D genes are given only for firm matches. Size is omitted from some rows. Given values are once, few, many or a class for expanded clones.

DNA: TGTGCCACCAGCAGAGATCGAGCAACTATGGCCCAGCATTTT
CDR3: CATSRDRATMAQHF
V: TRBV15
D: -
size: -
J: TRBJ1-5

DNA: TGTGCCAGTAGTGGCCCGACAGGGGCGGGGTACTACGAGCAGTACTTC
CDR3: CASSGPTGAGYYEQYF
V: TRBV19
D: TRBD1
size: -
J: TRBJ2-7

DNA: TGCGCCAGCAGCAGACAGGGGAGGAACACTGAAGCTTTCTTT
CDR3: CASSRQGRNTEAFF
V: TRBV5-1
D: TRBD1
size: -
J: TRBJ1-1

DNA: TGTGCCAGCAGCTTTGGAACGGGACAGGGGGATTACGAGCAGTACTTC
CDR3: CASSFGTGQGDYEQYF
V: TRBV5-4
D: TRBD1
size: -
J: TRBJ2-7

DNA: TGCGCCAGCAGCCATAAAATTAACACTGAAGCTTTCTTT
CDR3: CASSHKINTEAFF
V: TRBV4-1
D: -
size: -
J: TRBJ1-1

DNA: TGTGCCAGCAGCCTTAGGAGGGGGACTAGCGGTACGTCCTACGAGCAGTACTTC
CDR3: CASSLRRGTSGTSYEQYF
V: TRBV7-2
D: TRBD2
size: few
J: TRBJ2-7

DNA: TGTGCCAGCAGCTTAGCCACAGCATCCTACAATGAGCAGTTCTTC
CDR3: CASSLATASYNEQFF
V: TRBV11-2
D: -
size: -
J: TRBJ2-1

DNA: TGTGCCTGGAGCCCCTGGGGGGGGACTGAAGCTTTCTTT
CDR3: CAWSPWGGTEAFF
V: TRBV30
D: -
size: -
J: TRBJ1-1

DNA: TGTGCCAGCAGCGGTACAGGGGGCGAGACCCAGTACTTC
CDR3: CASSGTGGETQYF
V: TRBV11-3
D: TRBD1
size: -
J: TRBJ2-5

DNA: TGTGCCAGTAAGTTGACAGGAGCCTACGAGCAGTACTTC
CDR3: CASKLTGAYEQYF
V: TRBV19
D: -
size: -
J: TRBJ2-7

DNA: TGTGCCAGCAACCGGGACAGGGTTTCCGAGCAGTACTTC
CDR3: CASNRDRVSEQYF
V: TRBV7-8
D: TRBD1
size: -
J: TRBJ2-7

DNA: TGCGCCAGCAGCTCCCCTGGGGCAGAGACCCGGCAAGAGACCCAGTACTTC
CDR3: CASSSPGAETRQETQYF
V: TRBV5-1
D: -
size: few
J: TRBJ2-5

DNA: TGTGCCAGCTCCACACAGGGGAGAGCTCAAGAGACCCAGTACTTC
CDR3: CASSTQGRAQETQYF
V: TRBV27
D: TRBD1
size: few
J: TRBJ2-5

DNA: TGTGCCAGCAGCTTAGAGGTGCGGGGGGTATCAGCTTTCTTT
CDR3: CASSLEVRGVSAFF
V: TRBV7-9
D: -
size: -
J: TRBJ1-1

DNA: TGTGCCAGCAGTTACGAGGGAACTGGTGAAGCTTTCTTT
CDR3: CASSYEGTGEAFF
V: TRBV6-5
D: -
size: -
J: TRBJ1-1

DNA: TGTGCCAGCAGCATAAGACAGGGGGCGCATTCACCCCTCCACTTT
CDR3: CASSIRQGAHSPLHF
V: TRBV7-8
D: TRBD1
size: -
J: TRBJ1-6

DNA: TGTGCCAGCAGTGAAGATGGACACCAGTATGGCTACACCTTC
CDR3: CASSEDGHQYGYTF
V: TRBV2
D: -
size: few
J: TRBJ1-2

DNA: TGTGCCAGCAGACCGGGACAGGGGATATGGACTGAAGCTTTCTTT
CDR3: CASRPGQGIWTEAFF
V: TRBV6-1
D: TRBD1
size: -
J: TRBJ1-1

DNA: TGTGCCAGCAGGGCAAGGTTACAGGGGTCGGCTGAAGCTTTCTTT
CDR3: CASRARLQGSAEAFF
V: TRBV2
D: TRBD1
size: -
J: TRBJ1-1

DNA: TGTGCCAGCAGCTTAGATGTCATCTACGAGCAGTACTTC
CDR3: CASSLDVIYEQYF
V: TRBV7-2
D: -
size: -
J: TRBJ2-7

DNA: TGTGCCAGCAGTGATGGGTGGACAATGGATAACCTCCACTTT
CDR3: CASSDGWTMDNLHF
V: TRBV6-1
D: -
size: -
J: TRBJ1-6

DNA: TGTGCCAGCAGCTTGGGGCAGGGTGGTGAAAAACTGTTTTTT
CDR3: CASSLGQGGEKLFF
V: TRBV7-9
D: -
size: -
J: TRBJ1-4

DNA: TGTGCCAGTAGTACCGCGGGACAGCCAAACACCATATATTTT
CDR3: CASSTAGQPNTIYF
V: TRBV19
D: TRBD1
size: -
J: TRBJ1-3

DNA: TGTGCCAGCAGCCGCCGGGGGGACCTGAACACTGAAGCTTTCTTT
CDR3: CASSRRGDLNTEAFF
V: TRBV7-2
D: -
size: -
J: TRBJ1-1

DNA: TGTGCCAGCAGCGAGGGACAGGGATGGAATGAGCAGTTCTTC
CDR3: CASSEGQGWNEQFF
V: TRBV6-1
D: TRBD1
size: once
J: TRBJ2-1

DNA: TGTGCCAGCAGCGTAGCTACGGACAGGGGGGACGAGCAGTACTTC
CDR3: CASSVATDRGDEQYF
V: TRBV9
D: TRBD1
size: -
J: TRBJ2-7

DNA: TGCAGCGTTGCCAGGTTAAACACTGAAGCTTTCTTT
CDR3: CSVARLNTEAFF
V: TRBV29-1
D: -
size: -
J: TRBJ1-1

DNA: TGTGCCAGCAGCTCCCAACAGGGAACTAGCACAGATACGCAGTATTTT
CDR3: CASSSQQGTSTDTQYF
V: TRBV5-6
D: -
size: -
J: TRBJ2-3

DNA: TGCGCCAGCAGTGAGGGTTTCGACAGGGGATTTTATGGCTACACCTTC
CDR3: CASSEGFDRGFYGYTF
V: TRBV10-2
D: TRBD1
size: -
J: TRBJ1-2

DNA: TGTGCCAGCAGCTCTACAGGGGGCCGGGTCACTGAAGCTTTCTTT
CDR3: CASSSTGGRVTEAFF
V: TRBV7-9
D: TRBD1
size: -
J: TRBJ1-1

DNA: TGCGCCAGCAGCTTGTCTCCCGGTGGCTATGGCTACACCTTC
CDR3: CASSLSPGGYGYTF
V: TRBV5-1
D: -
size: -
J: TRBJ1-2

DNA: TGTGCCAGTAGTAAGCCGACAGGACCTAGCACAGATACGCAGTATTTT
CDR3: CASSKPTGPSTDTQYF
V: TRBV19
D: -
size: once
J: TRBJ2-3

DNA: TGTGCAATTCAACCGGGACAGGGGGAAGAGCAGTACTTC
CDR3: CAIQPGQGEEQYF
V: TRBV28
D: TRBD1
size: -
J: TRBJ2-7

DNA: TGCGCCAGCAGTATTCCTACGAACACCGGGGAGCTGTTTTTT
CDR3: CASSIPTNTGELFF
V: TRBV10-1
D: -
size: -
J: TRBJ2-2

DNA: TGTGCCAGCAGCCCCGGGGGGCTAGTCGGGGAGCTGTTTTTT
CDR3: CASSPGGLVGELFF
V: TRBV11-1
D: -
size: -
J: TRBJ2-2

DNA: TGTGCCTGGAGTATAGCTTTGGAGACCCAGTACTTC
CDR3: CAWSIALETQYF
V: TRBV30
D: -
size: -
J: TRBJ2-5

DNA: TGTGCCAGCAGTGAATATGGCGTAGCGAAGCAAGAGACCCAGTACTTC
CDR3: CASSEYGVAKQETQYF
V: TRBV25-1
D: -
size: -
J: TRBJ2-5

DNA: TGCGCCAGCAGCGGCCGACAGGGAAGGACCACTGAAGCTTTCTTT
CDR3: CASSGRQGRTTEAFF
V: TRBV4-1
D: TRBD1
size: -
J: TRBJ1-1

DNA: TGCAGCGTTGCCCCCCGCCAGATCTATGGCTACACCTTC
CDR3: CSVAPRQIYGYTF
V: TRBV29-1
D: -
size: -
J: TRBJ1-2

DNA: TGTGCCTGGAGTCGTCCCGGGACAGGGAACTATGGCTACACCTTC
CDR3: CAWSRPGTGNYGYTF
V: TRBV30
D: TRBD1
size: -
J: TRBJ1-2

DNA: TGTGCCAGTAGTATGGCCAGGATGTTGACCGGGGAGCTGTTTTTT
CDR3: CASSMARMLTGELFF
V: TRBV19
D: -
size: -
J: TRBJ2-2

DNA: TGCAGCGTTGAAGTCGGACAGGGGACGTTAGAGACCCAGTACTTC
CDR3: CSVEVGQGTLETQYF
V: TRBV29-1
D: TRBD1
size: -
J: TRBJ2-5

DNA: TGCGCCAGCAGCCCCCGACAGATCTCTGGGGCCAACGTCCTGACTTTC
CDR3: CASSPRQISGANVLTF
V: TRBV4-1
D: -
size: -
J: TRBJ2-6

DNA: TGTGCCAGCCGGGGACAGGGGGCTGGCTACACCTTC
CDR3: CASRGQGAGYTF
V: TRBV2
D: TRBD1
size: -
J: TRBJ1-2